These T cell receptor beta chains were read from a single sample in a study of tumor-infiltrating lymphocytes in primary liver carcinoma. TCRdb passed the multiplex PCR reads through MiXCR, listing each CDR3 protein once. In the table there are more than 70,000 distinct CDR3 sequences, 55% to 85% of which are singletons. Material for sequencing was liver tumor tissue from sampling region 1. The receptors here all came from a man aged 35 to 55 with primary liver carcinoma and hepatitis B virus infection. CDR3s include the opening cysteine and the closing phenylalanine or tryptophan. D genes are given only for firm matches. Clone size appears in some rows only: once, few, many, or a class for an expanded clone.

CDR3nt: TGTGCCACCACCGACGGTCCGGGAGCAGGCAATGAGCAGTTCTTC; CDR3aa: CATTDGPGAGNEQFF; abundance: many; j_gene: TRBJ2-1; v_gene: TRBV10-3; d_gene: NA
CDR3nt: TGTGCCAGCAGCTCGACACAGGGAGAAGGCTATGACTACACCTTC; CDR3aa: CASSSTQGEGYDYTF; abundance: once; j_gene: TRBJ1-2; v_gene: TRBV7-2; d_gene: NA
CDR3nt: TGCGCCGGCAGATTGGGACAGGGATATAATTCACCCCTCCACTTT; CDR3aa: CAGRLGQGYNSPLHF; abundance: NA; j_gene: TRBJ1-6; v_gene: TRBV5-1; d_gene: TRBD1
CDR3nt: TGTGCCAGCAGCCAAGGGACAGCGATAAGCCAAGAGACCCAGTACTTC; CDR3aa: CASSQGTAISQETQYF; abundance: many; j_gene: TRBJ2-5; v_gene: TRBV6-2/TRBV6-3; d_gene: TRBD1
CDR3nt: TGTTCCAGCAGCCTAGTTGGGGTAGCAGGAGTTTCCTTC; CDR3aa: CSSSLVGVAGVSF; abundance: NA; j_gene: TRBJ1-2; v_gene: TRBV28; d_gene: NA
CDR3nt: TGTACCATCGGGGAGGCAGGGACCCAGTACTTC; CDR3aa: CTIGEAGTQYF; abundance: NA; j_gene: TRBJ2-5; v_gene: TRBV10-3; d_gene: NA
CDR3nt: TGTGCCAGCAGTCCTGGCTACTACAGCTCCTACAATGAGCAGTTCTTC; CDR3aa: CASSPGYYSSYNEQFF; abundance: many; j_gene: TRBJ2-1; v_gene: TRBV6-5; d_gene: NA
CDR3nt: TGTGCCAGCAGTCAGACTGGGGAGCAGTTCTTC; CDR3aa: CASSQTGEQFF; abundance: NA; j_gene: TRBJ2-1; v_gene: TRBV6-6; d_gene: NA
CDR3nt: TGCGCCAGCAGCCTGGACTCCGGGACTAGCGGGTACGAGCAGTACTTC; CDR3aa: CASSLDSGTSGYEQYF; abundance: many; j_gene: TRBJ2-7; v_gene: TRBV5-1; d_gene: TRBD2
CDR3nt: TGTGCCAGCAGCCTGGGACTAGCGGGAGGGCCCAAAGAGCAGTTCTTC; CDR3aa: CASSLGLAGGPKEQFF; abundance: NA; j_gene: TRBJ2-1; v_gene: TRBV5-4; d_gene: TRBD2
CDR3nt: TGCAGTGCCCCCTTAGCGGGGGAGTCTTACGAGCAGTACTTC; CDR3aa: CSAPLAGESYEQYF; abundance: few; j_gene: TRBJ2-7; v_gene: TRBV20-1; d_gene: TRBD2
CDR3nt: TGTGCCAGCAGCCAAAAAGAGACCCGGTACTTC; CDR3aa: CASSQKETRYF; abundance: NA; j_gene: TRBJ2-5; v_gene: TRBV11-2; d_gene: NA
CDR3nt: TGTGCCAGCAGTTTGGGACAGGGGAACACCGTGGAGCTGTTTTTT; CDR3aa: CASSLGQGNTVELFF; abundance: once; j_gene: TRBJ2-2; v_gene: TRBV5-4; d_gene: TRBD1
CDR3nt: TGCAGTGCCTCGGATGGGAGGGAGGGCCTGGATGAGTGGTTCTTC; CDR3aa: CSASDGREGLDEWFF; abundance: NA; j_gene: TRBJ2-1; v_gene: TRBV20-1; d_gene: TRBD2
CDR3nt: TGTGCCAGCAGCTCCCCGGGACAGTTCTCAGGAGGGCGAGTAGATACCCAGTATTTT; CDR3aa: CASSSPGQFSGGRVDTQYF; abundance: few; j_gene: TRBJ2-3; v_gene: TRBV12-3/TRBV12-4; d_gene: NA
CDR3nt: TGCAGTGCTAGAGATCTGGCGGGAGCCGAAGAGACCCAGTACTTC; CDR3aa: CSARDLAGAEETQYF; abundance: many; j_gene: TRBJ2-5; v_gene: TRBV20-1; d_gene: TRBD2
CDR3nt: TGCGCAAGCTGCCGACCTGGAACTGAAGCTTTCTTT; CDR3aa: CASCRPGTEAFF; abundance: NA; j_gene: TRBJ1-1; v_gene: TRBV4-1; d_gene: NA
CDR3nt: TGTGCCTGGCGTTTTGGGACAGGGGGTTCCTACGAGCAGTACTTC; CDR3aa: CAWRFGTGGSYEQYF; abundance: NA; j_gene: TRBJ2-7; v_gene: TRBV30; d_gene: TRBD1